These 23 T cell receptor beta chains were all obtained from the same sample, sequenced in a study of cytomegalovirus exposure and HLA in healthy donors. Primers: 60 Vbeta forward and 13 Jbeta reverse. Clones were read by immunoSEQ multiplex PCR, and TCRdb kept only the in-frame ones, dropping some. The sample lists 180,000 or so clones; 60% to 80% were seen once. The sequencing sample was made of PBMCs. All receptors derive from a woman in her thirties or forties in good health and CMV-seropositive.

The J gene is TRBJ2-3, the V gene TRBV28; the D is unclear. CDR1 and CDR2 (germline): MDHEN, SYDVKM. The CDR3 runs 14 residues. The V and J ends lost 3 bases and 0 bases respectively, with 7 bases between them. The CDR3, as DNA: TGTGCCAGCAGTTTTGCGTCTAGCACAGATACGCAGTATTTT. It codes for CASSFASSTDTQYF.

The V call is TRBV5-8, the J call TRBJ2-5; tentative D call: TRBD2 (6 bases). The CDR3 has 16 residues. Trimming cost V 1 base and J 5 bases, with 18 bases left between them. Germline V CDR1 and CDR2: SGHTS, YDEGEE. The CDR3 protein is CASSLSGRLGGETQYF. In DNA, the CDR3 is TGTGCCAGCAGCTTGTCAGGGCGACTAGGAGGGGAGACCCAGTACTTC.

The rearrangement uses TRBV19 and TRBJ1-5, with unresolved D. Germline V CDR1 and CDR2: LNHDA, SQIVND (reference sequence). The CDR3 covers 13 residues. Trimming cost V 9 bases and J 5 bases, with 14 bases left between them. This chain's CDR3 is CASHPRGDQPQHF. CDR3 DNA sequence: TGTGCCAGCCATCCCCGGGGTGATCAGCCCCAGCATTTT.

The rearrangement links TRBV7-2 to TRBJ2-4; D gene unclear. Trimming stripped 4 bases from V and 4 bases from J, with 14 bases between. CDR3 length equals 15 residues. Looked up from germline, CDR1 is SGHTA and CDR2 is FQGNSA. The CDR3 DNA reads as TGTGCCAGCAGCTCGCTCGAGCCCAAGAAAAACATTCAGTACTTC. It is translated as CASSSLEPKKNIQYF.

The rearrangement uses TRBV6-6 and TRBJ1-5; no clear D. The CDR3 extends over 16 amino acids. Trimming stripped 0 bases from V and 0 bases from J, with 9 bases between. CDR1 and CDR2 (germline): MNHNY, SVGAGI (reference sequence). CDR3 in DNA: TGTGCCAGCAGTTACTCGACACATTTTAGCAATCAGCCCCAGCATTTT. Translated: CASSYSTHFSNQPQHF.

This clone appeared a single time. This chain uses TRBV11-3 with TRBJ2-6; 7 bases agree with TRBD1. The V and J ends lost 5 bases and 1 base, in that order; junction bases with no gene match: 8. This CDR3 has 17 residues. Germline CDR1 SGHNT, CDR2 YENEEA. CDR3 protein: CASSRRDSLSGANVLTF. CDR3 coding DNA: TGTGCCAGCAGCCGCCGGGACAGCCTATCTGGGGCCAACGTCCTGACTTTC.

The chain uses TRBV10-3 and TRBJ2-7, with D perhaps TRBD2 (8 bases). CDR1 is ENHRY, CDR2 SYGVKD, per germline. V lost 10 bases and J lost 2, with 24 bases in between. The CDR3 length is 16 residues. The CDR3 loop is CATEPTGTGGTYEQYF. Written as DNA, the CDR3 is TGTGCCACCGAACCGACAGGGACGGGAGGGACCTACGAGCAGTACTTC.

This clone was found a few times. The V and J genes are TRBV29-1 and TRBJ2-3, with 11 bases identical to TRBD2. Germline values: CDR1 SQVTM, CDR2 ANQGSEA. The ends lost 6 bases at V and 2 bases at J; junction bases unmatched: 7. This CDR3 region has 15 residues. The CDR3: CSVSGTSGNTDTQYF. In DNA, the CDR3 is TGCAGCGTCTCCGGGACTAGCGGAAACACAGATACGCAGTATTTT.

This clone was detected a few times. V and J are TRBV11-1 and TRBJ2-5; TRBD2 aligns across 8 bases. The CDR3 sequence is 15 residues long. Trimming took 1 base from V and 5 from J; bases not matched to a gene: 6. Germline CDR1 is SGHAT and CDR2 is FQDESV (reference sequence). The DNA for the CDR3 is TGTGCCAGCAGCTTAGGTAGCGGGATCGGGGAGACCCAGTACTTC. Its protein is CASSLGSGIGETQYF.

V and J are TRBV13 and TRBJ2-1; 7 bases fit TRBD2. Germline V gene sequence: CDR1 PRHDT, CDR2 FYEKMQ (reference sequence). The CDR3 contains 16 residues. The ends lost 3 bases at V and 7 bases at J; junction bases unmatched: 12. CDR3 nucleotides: TGTGCCAGCAGCTTTGGAGGGAGGGCCCTCAGGAATGAGCAGTTCTTC. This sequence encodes CASSFGGRALRNEQFF.

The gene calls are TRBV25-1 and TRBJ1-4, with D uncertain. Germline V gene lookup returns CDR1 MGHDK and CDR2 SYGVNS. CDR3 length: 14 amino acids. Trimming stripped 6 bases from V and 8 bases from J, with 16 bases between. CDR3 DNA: TGTGCCAGCAGGGGGAGGCGGTATGAGGAAAAACTGTTTTTT. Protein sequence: CASRGRRYEEKLFF.

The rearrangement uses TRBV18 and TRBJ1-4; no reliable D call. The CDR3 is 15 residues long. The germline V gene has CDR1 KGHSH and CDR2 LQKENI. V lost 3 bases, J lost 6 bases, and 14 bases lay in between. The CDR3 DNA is TGTGCCAGCTCACCTTCGGCTAGTGCCCATGAAAAACTGTTTTTT. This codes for CASSPSASAHEKLFF.

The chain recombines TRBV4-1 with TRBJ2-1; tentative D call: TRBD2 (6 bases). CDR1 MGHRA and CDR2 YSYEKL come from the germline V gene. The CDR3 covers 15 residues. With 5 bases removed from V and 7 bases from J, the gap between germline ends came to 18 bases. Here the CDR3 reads CASSRGWGEGNEQFF. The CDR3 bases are TGCGCCAGCAGCAGGGGCTGGGGGGAAGGGAATGAGCAGTTCTTC.

CDR3 loop: CASRRGNSYEQYF. The DNA of the CDR3 is TGTGCCAGCAGGCGGGGGAATTCGTACGAGCAGTACTTC. V and J are TRBV6-5 and TRBJ2-7, with 7 bases aligning to TRBD2. With V trimmed by 6 bases and J by 4 bases, 6 bases remained unmatched. This CDR3 has 13 residues. Per the germline V gene, CDR1 is MNHEY and CDR2 is SVGAGI.

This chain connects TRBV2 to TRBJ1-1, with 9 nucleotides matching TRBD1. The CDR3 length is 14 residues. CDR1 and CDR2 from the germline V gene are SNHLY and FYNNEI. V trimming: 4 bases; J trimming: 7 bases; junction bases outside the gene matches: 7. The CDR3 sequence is CASSVYRGLGEAFF. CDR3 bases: TGTGCCAGCAGTGTATACAGGGGGCTGGGTGAAGCTTTCTTT.

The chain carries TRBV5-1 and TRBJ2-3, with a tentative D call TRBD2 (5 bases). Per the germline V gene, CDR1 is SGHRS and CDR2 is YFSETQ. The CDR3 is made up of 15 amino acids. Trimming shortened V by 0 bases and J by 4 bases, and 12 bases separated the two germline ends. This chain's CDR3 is CASSLGLGSADTQYF. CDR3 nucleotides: TGCGCCAGCAGCTTGGGACTGGGGAGCGCAGATACGCAGTATTTT.

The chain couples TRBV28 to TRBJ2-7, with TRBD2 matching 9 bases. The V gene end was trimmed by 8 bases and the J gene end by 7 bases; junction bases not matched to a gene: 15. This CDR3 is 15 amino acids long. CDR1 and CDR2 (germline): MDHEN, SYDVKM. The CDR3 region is CASGRVIAGVREQYF. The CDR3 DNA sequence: TGTGCCAGCGGAAGGGTAATAGCGGGAGTCCGGGAGCAGTACTTC.

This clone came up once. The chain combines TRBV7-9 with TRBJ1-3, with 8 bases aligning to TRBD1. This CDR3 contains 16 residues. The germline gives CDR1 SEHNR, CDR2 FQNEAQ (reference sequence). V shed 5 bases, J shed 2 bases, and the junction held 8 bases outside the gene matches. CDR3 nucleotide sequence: TGTGCCAGCAGCCTAGTGGACAGGGAACCTGGAAACACCATATATTTT. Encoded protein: CASSLVDREPGNTIYF. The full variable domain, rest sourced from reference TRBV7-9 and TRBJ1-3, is DTGVSQNPRHKITKRGQNVTFRCDPISEHNRLYWYRQTLGQGPEFLTYFQNEAQLEKSRLLSDRFSAERPKGSFSTLEIQRTEQGDSAMYLCASSLVDREPGNTIYFGEGSWLTVV.

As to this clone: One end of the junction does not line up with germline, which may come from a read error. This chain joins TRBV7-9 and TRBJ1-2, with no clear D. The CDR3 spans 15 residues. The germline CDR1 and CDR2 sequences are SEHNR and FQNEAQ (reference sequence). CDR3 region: CSSSPTETLNYGYTF. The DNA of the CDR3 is TGTTCCAGCAGCCCCACCGAGACTCTAAACTATGGCTACACCTTC.

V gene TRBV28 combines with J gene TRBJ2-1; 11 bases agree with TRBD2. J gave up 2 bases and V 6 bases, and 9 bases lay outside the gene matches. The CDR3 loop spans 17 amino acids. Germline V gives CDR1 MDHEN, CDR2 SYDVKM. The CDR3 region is CASRLGLAATPYNEQFF. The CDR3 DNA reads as TGTGCCAGCAGACTGGGACTAGCGGCTACCCCCTACAATGAGCAGTTCTTC.

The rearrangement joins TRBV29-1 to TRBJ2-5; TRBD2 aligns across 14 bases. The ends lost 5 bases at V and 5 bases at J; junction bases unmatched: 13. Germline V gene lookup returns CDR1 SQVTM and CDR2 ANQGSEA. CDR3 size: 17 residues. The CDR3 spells CSVTGLAGEVRGETQYF. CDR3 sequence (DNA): TGCAGCGTTACGGGACTAGCGGGAGAGGTACGAGGGGAGACCCAGTACTTC.

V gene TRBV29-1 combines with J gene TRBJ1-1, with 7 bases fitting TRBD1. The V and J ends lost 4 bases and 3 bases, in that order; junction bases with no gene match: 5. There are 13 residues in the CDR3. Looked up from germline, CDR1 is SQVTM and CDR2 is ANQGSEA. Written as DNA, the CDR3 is TGCAGCGTTGCAGGGACAGCCGACACTGAAGCTTTCTTT. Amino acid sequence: CSVAGTADTEAFF.

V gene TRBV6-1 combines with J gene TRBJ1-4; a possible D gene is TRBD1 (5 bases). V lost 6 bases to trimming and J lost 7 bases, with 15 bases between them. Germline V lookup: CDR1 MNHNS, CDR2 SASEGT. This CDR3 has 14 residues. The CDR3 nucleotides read TGTGCCAGCAGCAACAAGTGGGACTTTGAAAAACTGTTTTTT. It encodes CASSNKWDFEKLFF.